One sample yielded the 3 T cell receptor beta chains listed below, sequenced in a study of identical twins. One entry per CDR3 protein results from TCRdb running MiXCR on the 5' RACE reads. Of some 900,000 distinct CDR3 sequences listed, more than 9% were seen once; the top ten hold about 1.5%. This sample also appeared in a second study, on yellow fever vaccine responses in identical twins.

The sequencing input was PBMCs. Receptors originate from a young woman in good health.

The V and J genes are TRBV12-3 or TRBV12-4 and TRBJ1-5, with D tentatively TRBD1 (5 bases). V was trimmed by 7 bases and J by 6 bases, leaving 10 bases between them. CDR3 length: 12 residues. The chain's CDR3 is CASKGAGQPQHF. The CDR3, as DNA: TGTGCCAGCAAAGGGGCCGGTCAGCCCCAGCATTTT.

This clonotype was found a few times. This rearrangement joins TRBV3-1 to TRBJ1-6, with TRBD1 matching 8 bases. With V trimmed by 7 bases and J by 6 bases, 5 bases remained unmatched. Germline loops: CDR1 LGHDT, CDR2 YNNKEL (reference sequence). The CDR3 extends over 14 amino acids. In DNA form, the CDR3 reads TGTGCCAGCACCCAGACAGGGGTTAATTCACCCCTCCACTTT. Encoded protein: CASTQTGVNSPLHF.

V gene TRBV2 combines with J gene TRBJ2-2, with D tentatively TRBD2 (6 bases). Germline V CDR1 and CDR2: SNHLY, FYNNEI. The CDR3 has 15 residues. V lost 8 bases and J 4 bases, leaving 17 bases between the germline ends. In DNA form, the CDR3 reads TGTGCCAGCGAGCAGGGAATCGGGGGCACCGGGGAGCTGTTTTTT. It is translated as CASEQGIGGTGELFF.